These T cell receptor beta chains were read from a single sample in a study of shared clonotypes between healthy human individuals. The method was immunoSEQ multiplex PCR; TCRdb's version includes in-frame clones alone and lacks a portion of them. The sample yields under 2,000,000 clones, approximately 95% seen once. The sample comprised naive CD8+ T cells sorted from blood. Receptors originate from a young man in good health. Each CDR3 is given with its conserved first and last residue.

CDR3 protein: CASSQEVGSENYEQYF
V gene: TRBV4-3
J gene: TRBJ2-7

CDR3 protein: CASSFSYGFNEQFF
V gene: TRBV5-1
J gene: TRBJ2-1

CDR3 protein: CASSLGPRLPEGYANEKLFF
V gene: TRBV13
J gene: TRBJ1-4

CDR3 protein: CAWTMGRGYEQYF
V gene: TRBV30
J gene: TRBJ2-7

CDR3 protein: CASSLGAGYNEQFF
V gene: TRBV7-9
J gene: TRBJ2-1

CDR3 protein: CAWSANEQFF
V gene: TRBV30
J gene: TRBJ2-1

CDR3 protein: CASSYKQNTGELFF
V gene: TRBV6-6
J gene: TRBJ2-2

CDR3 protein: CASSLGTGRMEKQYF
V gene: TRBV5-5
J gene: TRBJ2-7

CDR3 protein: CASSFTGGRDIQYF
V gene: TRBV27
J gene: TRBJ2-4

CDR3 protein: CASSLELSGYTF
V gene: TRBV5-6
J gene: TRBJ1-2

CDR3 protein: CASSSTGEEKLFF
V gene: TRBV5-6
J gene: TRBJ1-4

CDR3 protein: CASSHLIGNQPQHF
V gene: TRBV4-1
J gene: TRBJ1-5

CDR3 protein: CASSVLDTGELFF
V gene: TRBV27
J gene: TRBJ2-2

CDR3 protein: CASSLEDFLYYEQYF
V gene: TRBV11-2
J gene: TRBJ2-7

CDR3 protein: CACGGSAYEQYF
V gene: TRBV30
J gene: TRBJ2-7

CDR3 protein: CASSTRGRNTGELFF
V gene: TRBV19
J gene: TRBJ2-2

CDR3 protein: CASGLARAGGLTDTQYF
V gene: TRBV12-5
J gene: TRBJ2-3

CDR3 protein: CASSRYRGAEAFF
V gene: TRBV2
J gene: TRBJ1-1

CDR3 protein: CASSNDISYGYTF
V gene: TRBV7-9
J gene: TRBJ1-2

CDR3 protein: CASSLGASETQYF
V gene: TRBV7-6
J gene: TRBJ2-5

CDR3 protein: CAWSVPDRLGEKLFF
V gene: TRBV30
J gene: TRBJ1-4

CDR3 protein: CASSSGPTSYEQYF
V gene: TRBV5-6
J gene: TRBJ2-7

CDR3 protein: CASSYEGYVGEQFF
V gene: TRBV6-5
J gene: TRBJ2-1

CDR3 protein: CAWSEFGGTEAFF
V gene: TRBV30
J gene: TRBJ1-1

CDR3 protein: CASSLGVGASFTDTQYF
V gene: TRBV5-1
J gene: TRBJ2-3

CDR3 protein: CASSLHGFSYEQYF
V gene: TRBV27
J gene: TRBJ2-7

CDR3 protein: CASSQFRDATNEKLFF
V gene: TRBV4-1
J gene: TRBJ1-4

CDR3 protein: CASSEAVLTVTYEQYF
V gene: TRBV6-1
J gene: TRBJ2-7

CDR3 protein: CATSRSRDTGNTEAFF
V gene: TRBV15
J gene: TRBJ1-1

CDR3 protein: CASSKEKGQGADYGYTF
V gene: TRBV21-1
J gene: TRBJ1-2

CDR3 protein: CSVSDRAGELFF
V gene: TRBV29-1
J gene: TRBJ2-2

CDR3 protein: CSVEGGTGIDEQYF
V gene: TRBV29-1
J gene: TRBJ2-7

CDR3 protein: CASLGGNEQYF
V gene: TRBV5-1
J gene: TRBJ2-7

CDR3 protein: CASSRVGDGYTF
V gene: TRBV7-9
J gene: TRBJ1-2

CDR3 protein: CASSPGQMLNEKLFF
V gene: TRBV11-2
J gene: TRBJ1-4

CDR3 protein: CASSPQRTGPSGNTIYF
V gene: TRBV7-2
J gene: TRBJ1-3

CDR3 protein: CASSQDPGTGSIEQYF
V gene: TRBV4-2
J gene: TRBJ2-7

CDR3 protein: CASSYSGGAGETQYF
V gene: TRBV11-1
J gene: TRBJ2-5

CDR3 protein: CASSVGEGANTEAFF
V gene: TRBV9
J gene: TRBJ1-1

CDR3 protein: CAWSPRGTGGNSPLHF
V gene: TRBV30
J gene: TRBJ1-6

CDR3 protein: CASSLDSGLPLEQYF
V gene: TRBV6-6
J gene: TRBJ2-7

CDR3 protein: CASSLVWTGGRDTQYF
V gene: TRBV5-6
J gene: TRBJ2-3

CDR3 protein: CASSAYGLAGGPGGELFF
V gene: TRBV9
J gene: TRBJ2-2

CDR3 protein: CASSDKGYSNQPQHF
V gene: TRBV2
J gene: TRBJ1-5

CDR3 protein: CASSFGADSYNEQFF
V gene: TRBV27
J gene: TRBJ2-1

CDR3 protein: CARPDGPHHHF
V gene: TRBV2
J gene: TRBJ1-6

CDR3 protein: CASSLEFTEETQYF
V gene: TRBV5-6
J gene: TRBJ2-5

CDR3 protein: CASSPPEGQPQHF
V gene: TRBV18
J gene: TRBJ1-5

CDR3 protein: CASSVATDSNYGYTF
V gene: TRBV9
J gene: TRBJ1-2

CDR3 protein: CASSYSGGLMNTEAFF
V gene: TRBV6-5
J gene: TRBJ1-1